This T cell receptor (beta chain) was documented in a study of cytomegalovirus exposure and HLA in healthy donors. General observations from the study: In vitro checks showed that a few CMV-associated chains really do target CMV antigens. There were reportedly fewer N-insertions in an Asian-associated ancestry cluster than the approximately 670-donor mean, in a later analysis. Later analysis found that TCR beta chains associated with HLA were more clonally expanded than other, equally common chains.

With respect to this clone: Antigen: not known.

The PCR had 60 Vbeta and 13 Jbeta primers. The data were produced by immunoSEQ multiplex PCR, yet TCRdb's version contains in-frame clones alone and is incomplete. Among over 100,000 clones, under 90% were seen once, and the ten largest hold 2.2%. Donors consisted of healthy bone marrow donors. This sequence was found in a woman aged 25 to 39 in good health and CMV-seronegative. Sequencing was done on a sample of PBMCs.

CDR3 residues: CASSLARASGTTDTQYF. CDR3 nucleotides: TGCGCCAGCAGCTTGGCCCGGGCTAGCGGGACCACAGATACGCAGTATTTT. This chain connects TRBV5-1 to TRBJ2-3, with 9 bases fitting TRBD2. V was clipped by 0 bases and J by 2 bases; unmatched bases: 7. The CDR3 length is 17 residues. CDR1 is SGHRS and CDR2 is YFSETQ in the germline V gene.